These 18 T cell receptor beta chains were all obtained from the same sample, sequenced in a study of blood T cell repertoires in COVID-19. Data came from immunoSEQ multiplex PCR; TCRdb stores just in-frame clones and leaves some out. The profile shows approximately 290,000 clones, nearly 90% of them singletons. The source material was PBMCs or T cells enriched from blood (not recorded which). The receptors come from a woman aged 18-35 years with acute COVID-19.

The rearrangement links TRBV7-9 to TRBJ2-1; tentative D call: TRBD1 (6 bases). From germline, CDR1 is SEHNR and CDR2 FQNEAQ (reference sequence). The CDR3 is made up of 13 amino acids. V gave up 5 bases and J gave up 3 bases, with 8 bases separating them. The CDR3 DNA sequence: TGTGCCAGCAGCGGACAGTTCTACAATGAGCAGTTCTTC. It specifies CASSGQFYNEQFF.

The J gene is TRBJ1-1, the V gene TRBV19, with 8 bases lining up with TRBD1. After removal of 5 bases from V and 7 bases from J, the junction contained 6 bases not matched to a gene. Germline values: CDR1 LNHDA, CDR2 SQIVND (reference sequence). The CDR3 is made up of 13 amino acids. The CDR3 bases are TGTGCCAGTAGTCCCAGGACAGGGAATGAAGCTTTCTTT. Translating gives CASSPRTGNEAFF.

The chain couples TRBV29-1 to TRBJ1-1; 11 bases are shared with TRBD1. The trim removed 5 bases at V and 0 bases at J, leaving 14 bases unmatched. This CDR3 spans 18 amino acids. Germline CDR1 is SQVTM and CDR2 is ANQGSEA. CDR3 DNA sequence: TGCAGCGTTTGGGCCCGCGGGACAGGGGGTATCATGAACACTGAAGCTTTCTTT. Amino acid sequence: CSVWARGTGGIMNTEAFF.

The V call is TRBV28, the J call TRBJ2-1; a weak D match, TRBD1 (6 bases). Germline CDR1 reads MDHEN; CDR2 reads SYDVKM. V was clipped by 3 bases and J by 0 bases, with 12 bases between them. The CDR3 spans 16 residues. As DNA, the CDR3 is TGTGCCAGCAGTTTTGGGGGCGGAAACTCCTACAATGAGCAGTTCTTC. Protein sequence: CASSFGGGNSYNEQFF.

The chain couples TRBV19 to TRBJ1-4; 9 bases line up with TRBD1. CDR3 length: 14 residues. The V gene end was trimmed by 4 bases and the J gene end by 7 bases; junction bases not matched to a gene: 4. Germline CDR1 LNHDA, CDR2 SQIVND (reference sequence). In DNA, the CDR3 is TGTGCCAGTAGTACGACAGGGGGAAGTGAAAAACTGTTTTTT. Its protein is CASSTTGGSEKLFF.

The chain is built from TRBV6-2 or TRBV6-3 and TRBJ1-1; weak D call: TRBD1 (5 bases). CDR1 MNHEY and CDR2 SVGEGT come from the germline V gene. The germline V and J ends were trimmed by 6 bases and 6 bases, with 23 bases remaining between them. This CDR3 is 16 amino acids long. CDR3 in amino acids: CASSPGWAGVLPEAFF. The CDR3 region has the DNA TGTGCCAGCAGCCCCGGGTGGGCGGGGGTATTACCTGAAGCTTTCTTT.

CDR3 in amino acids: CASSSFPLRASGSGDEQFF. CDR3 DNA: TGTGCCAGCAGCTCTTTCCCCCTCCGTGCTAGCGGGAGTGGCGATGAGCAGTTCTTC. The chain recombines TRBV11-2 with TRBJ2-1, with 10 bases lining up with TRBD2. Germline-derived CDR1 and CDR2 are SGHAT and FQNNGV. Trimming cost V 4 bases and J 8 bases; bases outside gene matches: 20. The CDR3 has 19 residues.

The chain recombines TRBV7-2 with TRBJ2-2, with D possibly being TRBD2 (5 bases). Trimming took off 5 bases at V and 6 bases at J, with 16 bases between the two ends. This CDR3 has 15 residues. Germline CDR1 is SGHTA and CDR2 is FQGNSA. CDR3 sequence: CASSPGQRVPGELFF. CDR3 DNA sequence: TGTGCCAGCAGCCCAGGCCAGAGGGTCCCCGGGGAGCTGTTTTTT.

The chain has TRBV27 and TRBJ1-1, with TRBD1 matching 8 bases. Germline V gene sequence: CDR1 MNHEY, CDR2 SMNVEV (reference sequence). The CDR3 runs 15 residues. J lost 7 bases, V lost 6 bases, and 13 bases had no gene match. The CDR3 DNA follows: TGTGCCAGCAGCCCTCATGGACAGGGTTACCGTGAAGCTTTCTTT. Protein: CASSPHGQGYREAFF.

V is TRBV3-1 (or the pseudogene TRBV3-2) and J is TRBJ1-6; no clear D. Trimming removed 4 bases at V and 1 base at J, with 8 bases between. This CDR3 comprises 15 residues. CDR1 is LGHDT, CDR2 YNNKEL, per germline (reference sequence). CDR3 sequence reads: CASSPSGSYNSPLHF. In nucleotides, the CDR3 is TGTGCCAGCAGCCCCAGCGGGTCCTATAATTCACCCCTCCACTTT.

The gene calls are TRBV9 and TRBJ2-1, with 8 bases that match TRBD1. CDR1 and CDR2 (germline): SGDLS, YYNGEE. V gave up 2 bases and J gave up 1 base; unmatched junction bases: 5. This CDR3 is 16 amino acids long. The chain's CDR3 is CASSVQGQGSYNEQFF. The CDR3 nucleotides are TGTGCCAGCAGCGTCCAAGGACAGGGTTCCTACAATGAGCAGTTCTTC.

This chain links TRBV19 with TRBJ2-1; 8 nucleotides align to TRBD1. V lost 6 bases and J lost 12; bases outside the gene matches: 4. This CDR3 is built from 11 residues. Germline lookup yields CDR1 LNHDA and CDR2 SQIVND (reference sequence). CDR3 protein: CASSPGQGQFF. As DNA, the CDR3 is TGTGCCAGTAGCCCCGGACAGGGGCAGTTCTTC. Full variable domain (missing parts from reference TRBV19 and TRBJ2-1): DGGITQSPKYLFRKEGQNVTLSCEQNLNHDAMYWYRQDPGQGLRLIYYSQIVNDFQKGDIAEGYSVSREKKESFPLTVTSAQKNPTAFYLCASSPGQGQFFGPGTRLTVL.

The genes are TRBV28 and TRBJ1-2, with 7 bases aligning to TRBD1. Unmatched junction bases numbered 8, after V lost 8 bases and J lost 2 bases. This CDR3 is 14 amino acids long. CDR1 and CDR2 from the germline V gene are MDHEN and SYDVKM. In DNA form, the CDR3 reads TGTGCCAGCCTTTCCCGACAGGGAAACTATGGCTACACCTTC. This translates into CASLSRQGNYGYTF.

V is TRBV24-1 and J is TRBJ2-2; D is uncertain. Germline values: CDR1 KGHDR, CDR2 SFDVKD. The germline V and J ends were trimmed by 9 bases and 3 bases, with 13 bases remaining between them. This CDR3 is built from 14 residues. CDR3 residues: CATEESKDTGELFF. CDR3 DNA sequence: TGTGCCACCGAGGAGAGTAAGGACACCGGGGAGCTGTTTTTT.

CDR3 protein: CASSPPVFRTSGWNEQFF. CDR3 nucleotide sequence: TGTGCCAGCTCACCACCCGTATTTAGGACTAGCGGGTGGAATGAGCAGTTCTTC. This chain links TRBV18 with TRBJ2-1; TRBD2 aligns across 11 bases. CDR3 length equals 18 residues. The germline V gene has CDR1 KGHSH and CDR2 LQKENI. The V segment lost 0 bases and the J segment 7 bases; nucleotides outside the gene matches: 11. Supplemented by reference TRBV18 and TRBJ2-1, the full variable domain reads NAGVMQNPRHLVRRRGQEARLRCSPMKGHSHVYWYRQLPEEGLKFMVYLQKENIIDESGMPKERFSAEFPKEGPSILRIQQVVRGDSAAYFCASSPPVFRTSGWNEQFFGPGTRLTVL.

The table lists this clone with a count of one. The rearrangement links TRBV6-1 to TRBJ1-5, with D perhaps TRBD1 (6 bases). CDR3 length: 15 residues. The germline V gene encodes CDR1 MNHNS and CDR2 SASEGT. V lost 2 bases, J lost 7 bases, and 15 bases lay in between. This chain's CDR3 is CASSEIQGVGQPQHF. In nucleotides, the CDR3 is TGTGCCAGCAGTGAAATACAGGGCGTCGGACAGCCCCAGCATTTT.

Here the CDR3 reads CASRLRLIGGANEKLFF. Written as DNA, the CDR3 is TGTGCAAGTCGCTTACGGCTGATCGGGGGAGCTAATGAAAAACTGTTTTTT. This chain uses TRBV12-2 with TRBJ1-4. TRBV12-2 is designated a pseudogene. This CDR3 contains 17 residues.

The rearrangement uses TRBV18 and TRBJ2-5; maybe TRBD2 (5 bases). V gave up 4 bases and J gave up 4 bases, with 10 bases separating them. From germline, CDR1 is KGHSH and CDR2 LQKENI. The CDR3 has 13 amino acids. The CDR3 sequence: CASSLAGRETQYF. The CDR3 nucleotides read TGTGCCAGCTCACTTGCGGGTAGAGAGACCCAGTACTTC.